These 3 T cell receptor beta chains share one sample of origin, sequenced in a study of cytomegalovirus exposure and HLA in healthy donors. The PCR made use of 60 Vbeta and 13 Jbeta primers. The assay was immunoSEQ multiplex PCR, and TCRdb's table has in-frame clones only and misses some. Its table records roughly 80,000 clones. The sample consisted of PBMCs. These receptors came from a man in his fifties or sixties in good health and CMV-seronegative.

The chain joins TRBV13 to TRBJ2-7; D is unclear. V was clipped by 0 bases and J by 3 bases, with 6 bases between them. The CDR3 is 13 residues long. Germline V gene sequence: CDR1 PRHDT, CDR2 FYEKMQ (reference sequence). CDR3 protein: CASSLGQSYEQYF. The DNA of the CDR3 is TGTGCCAGCAGCTTAGGACAGAGCTACGAGCAGTACTTC.

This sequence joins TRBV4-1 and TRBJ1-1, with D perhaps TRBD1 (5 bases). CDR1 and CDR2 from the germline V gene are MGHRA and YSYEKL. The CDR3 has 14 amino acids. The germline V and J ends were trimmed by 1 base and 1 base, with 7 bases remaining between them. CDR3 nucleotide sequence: TGCGCCAGCAGCCAAGTTACAGGGAACACTGAAGCTTTCTTT. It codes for CASSQVTGNTEAFF.

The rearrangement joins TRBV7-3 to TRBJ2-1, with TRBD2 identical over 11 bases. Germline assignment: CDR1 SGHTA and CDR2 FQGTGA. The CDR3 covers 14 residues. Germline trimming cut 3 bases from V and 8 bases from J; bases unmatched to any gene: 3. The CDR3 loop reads CASSFSGGADEQFF. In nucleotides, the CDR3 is TGTGCCAGCAGCTTTAGCGGGGGGGCTGATGAGCAGTTCTTC. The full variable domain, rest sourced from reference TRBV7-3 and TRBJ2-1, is GAGVSQTPSNKVTEKGKYVELRCDPISGHTALYWYRQSLGQGPEFLIYFQGTGAADDSGLPNDRFFAVRPEGSVSTLKIQRTERGDSAVYLCASSFSGGADEQFFGPGTRLTVL.